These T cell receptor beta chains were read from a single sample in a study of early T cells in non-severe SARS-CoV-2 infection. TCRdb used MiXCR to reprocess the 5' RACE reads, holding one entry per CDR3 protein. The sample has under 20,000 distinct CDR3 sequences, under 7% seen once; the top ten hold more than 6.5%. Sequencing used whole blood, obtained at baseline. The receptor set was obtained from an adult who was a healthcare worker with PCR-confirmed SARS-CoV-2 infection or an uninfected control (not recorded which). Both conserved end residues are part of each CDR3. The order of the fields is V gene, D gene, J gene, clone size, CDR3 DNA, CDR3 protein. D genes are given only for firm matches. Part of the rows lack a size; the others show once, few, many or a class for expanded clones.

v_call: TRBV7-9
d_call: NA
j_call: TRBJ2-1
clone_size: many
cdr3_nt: TGTGCCAGCAGCCCGAATGCCTACAATGAGCAGTTCTTC
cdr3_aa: CASSPNAYNEQFF

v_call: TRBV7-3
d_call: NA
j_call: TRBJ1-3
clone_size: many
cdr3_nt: TGTGCCAGCAGCCCTAATTTCATAGCCTCGAACACCATATATTTT
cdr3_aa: CASSPNFIASNTIYF

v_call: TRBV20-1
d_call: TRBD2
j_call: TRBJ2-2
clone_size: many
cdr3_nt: TGCAGTGCACGAGGGGGACTAGGGGTTACCGGGGAGCTGTTTTTT
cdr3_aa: CSARGGLGVTGELFF

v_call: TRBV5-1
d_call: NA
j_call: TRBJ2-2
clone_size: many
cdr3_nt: TGCGCCAGCAGCCGCGGGGGCGCAGAGGGCGGGGAGCTGTTTTTT
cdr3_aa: CASSRGGAEGGELFF

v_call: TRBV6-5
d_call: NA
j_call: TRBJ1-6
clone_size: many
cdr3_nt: TGTGCCAGCAGTTACTCCCAGGGGAGGTCCTATAATTCACCCCTCCACTTT
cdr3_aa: CASSYSQGRSYNSPLHF

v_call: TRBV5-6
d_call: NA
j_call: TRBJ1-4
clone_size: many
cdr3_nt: TGTGCCAGCAGCTACTACCGGGGGTTGGCGGCTAATGAAAAACTGTTTTTT
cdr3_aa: CASSYYRGLAANEKLFF

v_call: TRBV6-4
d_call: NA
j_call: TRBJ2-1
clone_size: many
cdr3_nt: TGTGCCAGCAGTGAGGACACCTACAATGAGCAGTTCTTC
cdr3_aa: CASSEDTYNEQFF

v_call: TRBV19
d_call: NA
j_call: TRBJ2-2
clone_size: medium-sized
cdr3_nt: TGTGCCAGTAGTCCACAAACTTGGAACACCGGGGAGCTGTTTTTT
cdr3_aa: CASSPQTWNTGELFF

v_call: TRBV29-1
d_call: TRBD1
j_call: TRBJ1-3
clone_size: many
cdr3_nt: TGCAGCGTTCGACAGGGTCCTGGAAACACCATATATTTT
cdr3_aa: CSVRQGPGNTIYF

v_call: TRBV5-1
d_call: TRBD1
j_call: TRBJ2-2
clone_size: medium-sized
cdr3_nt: TGCGCCAGCAGCCCAGGGACAGGCGTCGACACCGGGGAGCTGTTTTTT
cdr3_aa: CASSPGTGVDTGELFF

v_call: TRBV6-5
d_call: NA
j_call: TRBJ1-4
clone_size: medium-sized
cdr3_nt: TGTGCCAGCAGTTACTCGACCCGGTCGGTGAAAAAACTGTTTTTT
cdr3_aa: CASSYSTRSVKKLFF

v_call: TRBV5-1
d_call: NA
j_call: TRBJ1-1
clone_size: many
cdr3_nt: TGCGCCAGCAGCTTGGTGGCCGGGGCGAACGGGAGGGGCACTGAAGCTTTCTTT
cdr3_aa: CASSLVAGANGRGTEAFF

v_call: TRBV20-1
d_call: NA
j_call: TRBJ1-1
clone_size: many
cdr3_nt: TGCAGTGCTTACCCCTTGAACACTGAAGCTTTCTTT
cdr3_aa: CSAYPLNTEAFF

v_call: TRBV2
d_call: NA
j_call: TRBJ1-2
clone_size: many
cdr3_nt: TGTGCCAGCAGTGTCTCACAATTGGGGAACTATGGCTACACCTTC
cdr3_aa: CASSVSQLGNYGYTF

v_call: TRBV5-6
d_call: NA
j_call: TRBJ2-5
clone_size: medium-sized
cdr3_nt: TGTGCCAGCAGCTCCGAAGAGCGGAGCCAAGAGACCCAGTACTTC
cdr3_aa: CASSSEERSQETQYF

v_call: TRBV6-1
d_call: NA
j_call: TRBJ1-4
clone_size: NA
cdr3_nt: TGTGCCAGCAGTGCCAGGGAGGAGGAAAAACTGTTTTTT
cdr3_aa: CASSAREEEKLFF

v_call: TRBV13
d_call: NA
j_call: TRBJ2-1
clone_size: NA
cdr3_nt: TGTGCCAGCAGCTACCCCGCGGGGCGGACAAGAAATGAGCAGTTCTTC
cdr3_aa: CASSYPAGRTRNEQFF

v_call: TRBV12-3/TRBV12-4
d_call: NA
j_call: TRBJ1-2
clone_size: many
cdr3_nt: TGTGCCAGCAGTTTCAGGGTGGGGTTTGGCTACACCTTC
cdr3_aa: CASSFRVGFGYTF

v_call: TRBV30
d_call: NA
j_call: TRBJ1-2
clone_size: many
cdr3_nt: TGTGCTTATCTCCGAGGAGAGTACGGCTACACCTTC
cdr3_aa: CAYLRGEYGYTF

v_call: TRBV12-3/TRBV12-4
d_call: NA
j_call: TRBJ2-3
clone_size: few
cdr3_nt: TGTGCCAGCACCCTTCGCCCTCGGGACCCCGGCACAGATACGCAGTATTTT
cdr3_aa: CASTLRPRDPGTDTQYF

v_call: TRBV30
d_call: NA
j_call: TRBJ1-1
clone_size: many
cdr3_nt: TGTGCCTGGAGTGACACCCGGGGACGGAGGACTGAAGCTTTCTTT
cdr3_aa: CAWSDTRGRRTEAFF

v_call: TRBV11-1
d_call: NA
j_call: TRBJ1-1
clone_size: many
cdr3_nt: TGTGCCAGCAGCTTGGCTTCAAGGGCCCCCGCTTTCTTT
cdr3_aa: CASSLASRAPAFF

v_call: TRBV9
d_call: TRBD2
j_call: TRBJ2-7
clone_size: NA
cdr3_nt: TGTGCCAGCAGCGTAGAACTAGCGGGGACGGGGGAGCAGTACTTC
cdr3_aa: CASSVELAGTGEQYF

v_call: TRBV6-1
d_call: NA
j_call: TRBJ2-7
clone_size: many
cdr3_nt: TGTGCCAGCAGTCCGACCGATCCTAACGAGCAGTACTTC
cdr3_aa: CASSPTDPNEQYF

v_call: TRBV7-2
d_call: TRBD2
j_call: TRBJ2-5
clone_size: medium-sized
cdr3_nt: TGTGCCAGCAGCTTAGCGGGACTAGGTCGCGAGACCCAGTACTTC
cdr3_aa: CASSLAGLGRETQYF

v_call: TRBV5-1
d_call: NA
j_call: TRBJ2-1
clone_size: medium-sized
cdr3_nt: TGCGCCAGCAGCCCCGGGACGGCGAGCAGGGGCAATGAGCAGTTCTTC
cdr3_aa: CASSPGTASRGNEQFF

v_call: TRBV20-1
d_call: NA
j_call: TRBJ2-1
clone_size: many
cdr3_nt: TGCAGTGCTAGAGAATTTTGGGGGTTGGATGAGCAGTTCTTC
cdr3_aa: CSAREFWGLDEQFF

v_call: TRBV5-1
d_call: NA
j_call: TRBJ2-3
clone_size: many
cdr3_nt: TGCGCCAGCAGCTTGGGAATGGCCACGGCTTTCACAGATACGCAGTATTTT
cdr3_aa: CASSLGMATAFTDTQYF

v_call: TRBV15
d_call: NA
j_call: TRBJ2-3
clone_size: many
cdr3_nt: TGTGCCACCAGCAGCCTTAGGGGTACAGATACGCAGTATTTT
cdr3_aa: CATSSLRGTDTQYF

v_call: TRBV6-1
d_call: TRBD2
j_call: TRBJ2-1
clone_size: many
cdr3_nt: TGTGCCAGCAGTCAAGGACTAGAGACGGGACAGTTCTTC
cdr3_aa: CASSQGLETGQFF

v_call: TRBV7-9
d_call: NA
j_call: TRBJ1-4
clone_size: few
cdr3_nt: TGTGCCAGCAGCCCGCCCGGGGGTCCTTCAAAAAAACTGTTTTTT
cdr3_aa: CASSPPGGPSKKLFF

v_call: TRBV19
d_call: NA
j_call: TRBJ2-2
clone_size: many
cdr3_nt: TGTGCCACCCGGCAAGCACTATGGAACACCGGGGAGCTGTTTTTT
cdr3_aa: CATRQALWNTGELFF

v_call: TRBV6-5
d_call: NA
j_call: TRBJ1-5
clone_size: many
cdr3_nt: TGTGCCAGCGGGCCCGAAACGCGGCCCCAGCATTTT
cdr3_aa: CASGPETRPQHF

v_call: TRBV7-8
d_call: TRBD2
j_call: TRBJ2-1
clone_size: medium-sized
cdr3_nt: TGTGCCAGCAGCTTTATGAGATGGACTAGCGTCAATGAGCAGTTCTTC
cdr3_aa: CASSFMRWTSVNEQFF

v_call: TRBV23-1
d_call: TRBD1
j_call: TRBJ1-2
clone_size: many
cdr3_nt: TGCGCCAGCAGTCATTCCCCGGACAGGCTTTCCTATGGCTACACCTTC
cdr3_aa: CASSHSPDRLSYGYTF

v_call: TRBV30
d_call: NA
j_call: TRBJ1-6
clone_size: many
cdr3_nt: TGTGCCTGGAGCAGCGACAGGAGGCAACCCCTCCACTTT
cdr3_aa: CAWSSDRRQPLHF

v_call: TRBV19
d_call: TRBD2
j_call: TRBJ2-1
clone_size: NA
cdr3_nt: TGTGCCAGTAGTACCCCAGCGGGGGGGCTATACAATGAGCAGTTCTTC
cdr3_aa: CASSTPAGGLYNEQFF

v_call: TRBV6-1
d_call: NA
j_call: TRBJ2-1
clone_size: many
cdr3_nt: TGTGCCAGCAGTTCGATTCAGGGGCGGGTTGGTGAGCAGTTCTTC
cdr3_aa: CASSSIQGRVGEQFF

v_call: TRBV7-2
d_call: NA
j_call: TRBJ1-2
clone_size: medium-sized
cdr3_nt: TGTGCCAGCAGCTTACGGGGCCGGAGTGGCTACACCTTC
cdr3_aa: CASSLRGRSGYTF

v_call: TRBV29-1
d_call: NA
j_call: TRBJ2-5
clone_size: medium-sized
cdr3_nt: TGCAGCGTTGAAGATTTTAAAGAGCGGAGTCAAGAGACCCAGTACTTC
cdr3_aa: CSVEDFKERSQETQYF

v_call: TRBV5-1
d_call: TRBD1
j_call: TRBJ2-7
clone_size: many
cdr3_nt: TGCGCCAGCAGCTTGTCACAGGGGGCCTCCGAGCAGTACTTC
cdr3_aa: CASSLSQGASEQYF

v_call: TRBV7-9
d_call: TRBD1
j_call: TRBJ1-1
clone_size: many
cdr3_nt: TGTGCCAGCAGCTCACAGGGGGTTGAAGCTTTCTTT
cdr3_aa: CASSSQGVEAFF

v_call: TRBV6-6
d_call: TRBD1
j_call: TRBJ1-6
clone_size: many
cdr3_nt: TGTGCCACCTCGGGACAGCTCAATTCACCCCTCCACTTT
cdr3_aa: CATSGQLNSPLHF

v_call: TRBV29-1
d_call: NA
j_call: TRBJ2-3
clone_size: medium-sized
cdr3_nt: TGCAGCGTTGAATACGCCGCGACGTATGAAGATACGCAGTATTTT
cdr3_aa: CSVEYAATYEDTQYF

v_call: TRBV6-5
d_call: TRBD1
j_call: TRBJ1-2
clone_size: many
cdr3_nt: TGTGCCAGCAGTGATGCAGGGGGCCGTTCCTATGGCTACACCTTC
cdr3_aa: CASSDAGGRSYGYTF

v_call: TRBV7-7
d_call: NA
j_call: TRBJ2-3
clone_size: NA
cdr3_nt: TGTGCTAGCAGCTTAGGGACAACTAGGGCAGATACGCAGTATTTT
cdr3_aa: CASSLGTTRADTQYF

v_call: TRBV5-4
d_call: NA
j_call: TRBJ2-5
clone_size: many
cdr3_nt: TGTGCCAGCAGCTTGCCCCGAGGTCTAAACGGGGAGACCCAGTACTTC
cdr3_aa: CASSLPRGLNGETQYF

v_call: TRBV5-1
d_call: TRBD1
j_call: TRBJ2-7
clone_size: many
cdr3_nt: TGCGCCAGCAGCTTGGCGGGGACAGGGATCTACGAGCAGTACTTC
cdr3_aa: CASSLAGTGIYEQYF

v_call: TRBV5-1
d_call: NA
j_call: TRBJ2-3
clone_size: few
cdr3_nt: TGCGCCAGCAGCTTCACCCTGGACTCCCGATTCCCAGATACGCAGTATTTT
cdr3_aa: CASSFTLDSRFPDTQYF

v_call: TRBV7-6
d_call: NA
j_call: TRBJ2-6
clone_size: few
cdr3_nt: TGTGCCAGCAGCTTAAGTTCCTTGGGGGCCAACGTCCTGACTTTC
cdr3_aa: CASSLSSLGANVLTF